A selection of T cell receptor beta chains follows, all from one sample in a study of CD8 T cells in ankylosing spondylitis. Via MiXCR, TCRdb re-called the 5' RACE reads, giving one row per CDR3 protein. Here the sample spans 300,000 to 400,000 distinct CDR3 sequences, 20% to 25% being singletons. Material for sequencing was blood, either unsorted or a sorted T cell fraction (not recorded which). Source of these receptors: a male donor with ankylosing spondylitis. Both conserved end residues are part of each CDR3. D genes are given only for firm matches. For some rows the clone size is stated as once, few or many, or as a class when expanded; others skip it.

clone size	V gene	J gene	D gene	CDR3 DNA	CDR3 protein
few	TRBV6-5	TRBJ2-7	.	TGTGCCAGCAGTTACCCGGGAGAAACCGACGAGCAGTACTTC	CASSYPGETDEQYF
.	TRBV21-1	TRBJ2-7	.	TGTGCCAGCAGCAAAGCTAGGGACAGGGAACCAGTAAATTCCTACGAGCAGTACTTC	CASSKARDREPVNSYEQYF
.	TRBV7-9	TRBJ1-5	.	TGTGCCACCAGAGGAGGAGTCGGTCAGCCCCAGCATTTT	CATRGGVGQPQHF
.	TRBV12-3/TRBV12-4	TRBJ2-2	TRBD2	TGTGCCAGCACCCCTAGCGGGAGGTCCCCCACCGGGGAGCTGTTTTTT	CASTPSGRSPTGELFF
few	TRBV20-1	TRBJ2-5	TRBD2	TGCAGTGCTGAACTCGGGGAGCGGGAGTTTGGGGAGACCCAGTACTTC	CSAELGEREFGETQYF
few	TRBV20-1	TRBJ2-1	TRBD2	TGCAGTGCTCTGAGCGGACTAGCGGGAGACAATGAGCAGTTCTTC	CSALSGLAGDNEQFF
.	TRBV6-1	TRBJ2-3	.	TGTGCCAGCAGCCCCGTGAGGTCGACAGATACGCAGTATTTT	CASSPVRSTDTQYF
.	TRBV12-3/TRBV12-4	TRBJ1-6	.	TGTGCCAGCAGCATTGGGGGGTTGGTTACGGTCCACTTT	CASSIGGLVTVHF
.	TRBV15	TRBJ1-2	TRBD1	TGTGCCACCAGCAGACCCGACAGGGTCATTGGCTACACCTTC	CATSRPDRVIGYTF
.	TRBV25-1	TRBJ2-1	TRBD2	TGTGCCAGCAGTGACTGGACTAGCGGGAGAACCTTCCACAATGAGCAGTTCTTC	CASSDWTSGRTFHNEQFF
.	TRBV14	TRBJ2-7	TRBD1	TGTGCCAGCAGCCAAGACAGGGGGAGTTCCGAGCAGTACTTC	CASSQDRGSSEQYF
many	TRBV7-3	TRBJ2-2	.	TGTGCCAGCAGCCGGACCGTTAACACCGGGGAGCTGTTTTTT	CASSRTVNTGELFF
many	TRBV29-1	TRBJ2-7	TRBD2	TGCAGCGTTGAATCTACGAGACTAGCGGGCTCGGTGACGAACGAGCAGTACTTC	CSVESTRLAGSVTNEQYF